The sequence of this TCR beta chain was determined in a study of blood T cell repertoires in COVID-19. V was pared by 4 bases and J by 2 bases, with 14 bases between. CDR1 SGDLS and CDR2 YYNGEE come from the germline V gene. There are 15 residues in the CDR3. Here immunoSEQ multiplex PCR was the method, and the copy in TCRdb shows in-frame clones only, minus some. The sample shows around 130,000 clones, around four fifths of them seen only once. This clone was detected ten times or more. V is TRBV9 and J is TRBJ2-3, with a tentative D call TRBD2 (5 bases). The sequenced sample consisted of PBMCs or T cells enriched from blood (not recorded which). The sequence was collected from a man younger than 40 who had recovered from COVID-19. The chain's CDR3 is CASSMGSIATDTQYF. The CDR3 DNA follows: TGTGCCAGCAGCATGGGGAGCATCGCCACAGATACGCAGTATTTT.